This T cell receptor (beta chain) was documented in a study of shared clonotypes between healthy human individuals. General study points: Owing to a small donor count, the genetic and exposure-history diversity represented was limited.

The repertoire was sequenced with immunoSEQ multiplex PCR; TCRdb's copy has only in-frame clones and lacks some. The sample records fewer than 850,000 clones, approximately 75% being singletons. Comments on this clone: Its antigen is currently unknown.

What was sequenced was memory CD4+ T cells sorted from blood. Subset described: CD45RA-negative fraction. This sequence originates from a woman aged 25-40 years in good health.

The CDR3 region is CASSSLRNTEAFF. Here the CDR3 DNA reads TGTGCCAGCAGCTCCCTAAGGAACACTGAAGCTTTCTTT. The J gene is TRBJ1-1, the V gene TRBV7-2; D is undetermined. The length of the CDR3 is 13 residues. The V gene's germline CDR1 is SGHTA and CDR2 FQGNSA. Trimming cost V 4 bases and J 1 base, with 7 bases left between them.